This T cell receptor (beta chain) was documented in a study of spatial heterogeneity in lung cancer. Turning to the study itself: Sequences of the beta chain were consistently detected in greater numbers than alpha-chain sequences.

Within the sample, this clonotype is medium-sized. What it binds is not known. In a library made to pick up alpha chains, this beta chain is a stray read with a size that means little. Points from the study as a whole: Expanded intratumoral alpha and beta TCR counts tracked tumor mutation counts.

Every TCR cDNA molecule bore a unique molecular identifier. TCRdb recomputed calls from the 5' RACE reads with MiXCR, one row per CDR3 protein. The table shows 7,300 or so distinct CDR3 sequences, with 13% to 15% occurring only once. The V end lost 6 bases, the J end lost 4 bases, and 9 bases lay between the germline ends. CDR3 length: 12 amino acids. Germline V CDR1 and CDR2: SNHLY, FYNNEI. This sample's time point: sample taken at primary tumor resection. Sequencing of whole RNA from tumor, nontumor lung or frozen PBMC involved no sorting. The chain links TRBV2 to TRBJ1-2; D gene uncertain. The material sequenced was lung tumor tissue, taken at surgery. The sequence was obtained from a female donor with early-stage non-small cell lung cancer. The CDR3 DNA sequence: TGTGCCAGCAGGGTCACAGTCTATGGCTACACCTTC. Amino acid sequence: CASRVTVYGYTF.